This T cell receptor (beta chain) stems from a study of blood T cell repertoires in COVID-19. Across the whole study: Acute and convalescent COVID-19 samples came from the United States, Italy and Spain. In each case, the material was cDNA or gDNA derived from T cells, B-cell-depleted T cells, or PBMCs.

Original handling: Estimation of nucleated cell counts was performed using reference gene primer amplification. Profiled with immunoSEQ multiplex PCR; TCRdb holds only in-frame clones, not every one. V and J calls and clone size come straight from that table; D and trimming were deduced from the DNA. The repertoire includes more than 150,000 clones, around 84% of them detected once, and about 8.9% sits in the top ten. The CDR3 length is 15 residues. V lost 0 bases, J lost 6 bases, and 14 bases lay in between. Germline V CDR1 and CDR2: MNHNY, SVGAGI (reference sequence). Sequences were obtained from peripheral blood. The receptor was derived from a woman aged 45-65 years with acute or convalescent COVID-19. V usage is TRBV6-6 and J usage is TRBJ1-2; D remains ambiguous. CDR3 nucleotides: TGTGCCAGCAGTTACTCGTGGGAAGCGGGAAATGGCTACACCTTC. Translated, it gives CASSYSWEAGNGYTF.